A selection of T cell receptor beta chains follows, all from one sample in a study of T cell repertoires in ileal Crohn's disease. Assay used: immunoSEQ multiplex PCR; TCRdb lists only in-frame clones, some missing. The table has about 14,000 clones, roughly four fifths seen once. What was sequenced was ileal tissue. These receptors came from an adult with Crohn's disease. CDR3s include the opening cysteine and the closing phenylalanine or tryptophan. D genes are given only for firm matches. Clone size is given for some rows only: seen once, a few or many times, or a class if the clone is expanded.

cdr3_length,clone_size,v_call,d_call,j_call,cdr3_nt,cdr3_aa
13,.,TRBV6-1,TRBD1,TRBJ2-7,TGTGCCAGCGATCGGGACAGGGGCTACGAGCAGTACTTC,CASDRDRGYEQYF
15,.,TRBV27,TRBD2,TRBJ2-1,TGTGCCAGCAGTTGGAATAGCGGGGGGGCCGGGGAGCAGTTCTTC,CASSWNSGGAGEQFF
11,once,TRBV30,.,TRBJ2-7,TGTGCCTGGAGTGAGAGGGACGAGCAGTACTTC,CAWSERDEQYF
13,.,TRBV7-9,.,TRBJ2-7,TGTGCCAGCAGCTTAAGTCCAGCCTACGAGCAGTACTTC,CASSLSPAYEQYF
13,.,TRBV6-5,TRBD1,TRBJ2-3,TGTGCCAGCAGCAGACAGGGTGCAGATACGCAGTATTTT,CASSRQGADTQYF
18,.,TRBV7-2,.,TRBJ1-3,TGTGCCAGCAGCCTAACATCGGGACACCTGAGCTCTGGAAACACCATATATTTT,CASSLTSGHLSSGNTIYF
14,.,TRBV7-3,.,TRBJ2-2,TGTGCCAGCAGCTTAAATCGGGGAAACGGGGAGCTGTTTTTT,CASSLNRGNGELFF
16,.,TRBV5-6,TRBD1,TRBJ2-2,TGTGCCAGCAGCCCCACGGACAGGATTAACACCGGGGAGCTGTTTTTT,CASSPTDRINTGELFF
12,.,TRBV10-1,.,TRBJ1-1,TGCGCCAGCAGTGAGTCGACGGGAAGAGCTTTCTTT,CASSESTGRAFF
13,.,TRBV14,.,TRBJ1-2,TGTGCCAGCAGCCGCTGGGCGGGGGACGGCTACACCTTC,CASSRWAGDGYTF
14,.,TRBV5-4,.,TRBJ2-7,TGTGCCAGCACCTCATGGGGCAGATCCTACGAGCAGTACTTC,CASTSWGRSYEQYF
13,.,TRBV27,TRBD1,TRBJ1-6,TGTGCCAGTGGGACAGCTGTTAATTCACCCCTCCACTTT,CASGTAVNSPLHF
13,.,TRBV30,.,TRBJ1-1,TGTGCCTGGGGTCTCAGAGGGAACACTGAAGCTTTCTTT,CAWGLRGNTEAFF
12,.,TRBV6-5,.,TRBJ2-5,TGTGCCAGCAGTTACTCGGGGGGGACCCAGTACTTC,CASSYSGGTQYF
17,once,TRBV7-2,.,TRBJ2-7,TGTGCCAGCAGCTTAGCGCAAGGGAGGAGGTCGGGCTACGAGCAGTACTTC,CASSLAQGRRSGYEQYF
15,.,TRBV19,TRBD1,TRBJ1-2,TGTGCCAGTAGTAATACCGGGACAGGGGGATTTGGCTACACCTTC,CASSNTGTGGFGYTF
16,.,TRBV6-6,.,TRBJ1-3,TGTGCCAGCAGCCTCCGGGACACAGACTCTGGAAACACCATATATTTT,CASSLRDTDSGNTIYF
16,.,TRBV7-8,TRBD1,TRBJ1-4,TGTGCCAGCAGCTTAGCGCTCAGGGGGAACAATGAAAAACTGTTTTTT,CASSLALRGNNEKLFF
15,.,TRBV15,TRBD2,TRBJ2-7,TGTGCCACCAGAGCCGGGACTAGCGGGACCGAAGAGCAGTACTTC,CATRAGTSGTEEQYF
14,.,TRBV10-3,TRBD1,TRBJ1-5,TGTGCCATCAATGACAGGGGGCAAAATCAGCCCCAGCATTTT,CAINDRGQNQPQHF
11,.,TRBV20-1,.,TRBJ1-1,TGCAGTGCTAAAGGGGTACTAGAAGCTTTCTTT,CSAKGVLEAFF
15,.,TRBV6-1,TRBD1,TRBJ2-3,TGTGCCAGCAGTGAAATCCGTCTAGGGGGCGATACGCAGTATTTT,CASSEIRLGGDTQYF
14,few,TRBV10-1,.,TRBJ2-2,TGCGCCAGCAGCCCCAGGGGATACACCGGGGAGCTGTTTTTT,CASSPRGYTGELFF
16,once,TRBV19,TRBD1,TRBJ2-3,TGTGCCAGTACCGATCGGGGCAGGGGGAGCACAGATACGCAGTATTTT,CASTDRGRGSTDTQYF
15,.,TRBV5-1,.,TRBJ1-1,TGCGCCAGCAGCCCGGAGGGGCAGGGGAACACTGAAGCTTTCTTT,CASSPEGQGNTEAFF
14,.,TRBV7-9,.,TRBJ1-2,TGTGCCAGCAGCCGTATCTCTCAGGGGAATGGCTACACCTTC,CASSRISQGNGYTF
12,.,TRBV21-1,.,TRBJ2-3,TGTGCCAGCAGCAAAGAGCCAGATACGCAGTATTTT,CASSKEPDTQYF
14,.,TRBV5-4,TRBD1,TRBJ2-3,TGTGCCAGCAGCGCGACAGGGGAACGAGATACGCAGTATTTT,CASSATGERDTQYF
13,.,TRBV25-1,.,TRBJ1-2,TGTGCCAGCAGTGAAACAGGGAACTATGGCTACACCTTC,CASSETGNYGYTF
15,.,TRBV11-2,TRBD1,TRBJ1-2,TGTGCCAGCAGCTTAGGACCGGACAGGGTTTGGGGCTACACCTTC,CASSLGPDRVWGYTF
16,.,TRBV7-3,TRBD2,TRBJ2-3,TGTGCCAGCAGCCCCCAGGGGCGCGGGAGGACAGATACGCAGTATTTT,CASSPQGRGRTDTQYF
16,.,TRBV10-3,TRBD2,TRBJ2-3,TGTGCCATCCAACTGGGGACTAGCGGGGGGCAAGATACGCAGTATTTT,CAIQLGTSGGQDTQYF
15,.,TRBV5-6,.,TRBJ1-6,TGTGCCAGCAGCGTGGGACGGCGCCTAGATTCACCCCTCCACTTT,CASSVGRRLDSPLHF
18,few,TRBV5-6,TRBD2,TRBJ2-1,TGTGCCAGCAGGTTGGGGCGGGAGGCCCCGAGCTCCTACAATGAGCAGTTCTTC,CASRLGREAPSSYNEQFF
11,once,TRBV5-1,.,TRBJ2-1,TGCGCCAGCAGCTGGGAGGATGAGCAGTTCTTC,CASSWEDEQFF
12,.,TRBV6-6,TRBD1,TRBJ2-7,TGTGCCAGCAGTGGACAGGGATACGAGCAGTACTTC,CASSGQGYEQYF
15,once,TRBV9,.,TRBJ1-1,TGTGCCAGCAGCGTAGATGTCGGAGGGAGAACTGAAGCTTTCTTT,CASSVDVGGRTEAFF
17,.,TRBV9,TRBD1,TRBJ1-6,TGTGCCAGCAGCGCGGGACAGGCGAGCTCCTATAATTCACCCCTCCACTTT,CASSAGQASSYNSPLHF
13,.,TRBV18,.,TRBJ2-7,TGTGCCAGCTCACCTTCTTGGGCGTACGAGCAGTACTTC,CASSPSWAYEQYF
15,once,TRBV7-3,.,TRBJ1-2,TGTGCCAGCAGCCCTAACCCGGGACAAATCTATGGCTACACCTTC,CASSPNPGQIYGYTF
15,.,TRBV6-5,TRBD1,TRBJ2-7,TGTGCCAGCAGGACTATCGGACAGGGCTCCTACGAGCAGTACTTC,CASRTIGQGSYEQYF
16,.,TRBV5-1,TRBD2,TRBJ2-1,TGCGCCAGCAGCTTGGCCACGGGACTAGGATACAATGAGCAGTTCTTC,CASSLATGLGYNEQFF
16,.,TRBV6-5,.,TRBJ1-4,TGTGCCAGCAGTTACTCCCCCCAGGGGACAAATGAAAAACTGTTTTTT,CASSYSPQGTNEKLFF
13,.,TRBV7-8,.,TRBJ2-7,TGTGCCAGCAGCTTAGGGACAGCCTACGAGCAGTACTTC,CASSLGTAYEQYF
15,.,TRBV7-6,.,TRBJ2-7,TGTGCCAGCAGTCAGAGCGACAGGAGCTCCTACGAGCAGTACTTC,CASSQSDRSSYEQYF
16,.,TRBV11-2,TRBD1,TRBJ2-7,TGTGCCAGCAGCCCACTCCGTCGACAGGGGGACTACGAGCAGTACTTC,CASSPLRRQGDYEQYF
15,few,TRBV7-2,TRBD2,TRBJ2-7,TGTGCCAGCAGCCCTGGAGCGGGGCTCTCCTACGAGCAGTACTTC,CASSPGAGLSYEQYF
13,once,TRBV6-6,.,TRBJ2-1,TGTGCCAGCAGTGGTCGAGTAGTGAATGAGCAGTTCTTC,CASSGRVVNEQFF
15,few,TRBV7-7,TRBD1,TRBJ2-1,TGTGCCAGCAGCCAAGGACAGGGGGGTCCCAATGAGCAGTTCTTC,CASSQGQGGPNEQFF
14,.,TRBV19,TRBD1,TRBJ2-1,TGTGCCAGTAGTATAGGACAGGGAAACGATGAGCAGTTCTTC,CASSIGQGNDEQFF
15,.,TRBV19,TRBD2,TRBJ2-5,TGTGCCAGTACAAGTTTGGCGGGAGAAGTAGAGACCCAGTACTTC,CASTSLAGEVETQYF
13,.,TRBV11-2,TRBD2,TRBJ2-7,TGTGCCAGCAGCTTAGAACGGGGGGGCGAGCAGTACTTC,CASSLERGGEQYF
16,.,TRBV7-6,.,TRBJ1-3,TGTGCCAGCAGCTTAGATCTCCTAGGCAGGGGACACACCATATATTTT,CASSLDLLGRGHTIYF
14,.,TRBV19,.,TRBJ1-5,TGTGCCAGTACTGGAGTGACAGGCAATCAGCCCCAGCATTTT,CASTGVTGNQPQHF